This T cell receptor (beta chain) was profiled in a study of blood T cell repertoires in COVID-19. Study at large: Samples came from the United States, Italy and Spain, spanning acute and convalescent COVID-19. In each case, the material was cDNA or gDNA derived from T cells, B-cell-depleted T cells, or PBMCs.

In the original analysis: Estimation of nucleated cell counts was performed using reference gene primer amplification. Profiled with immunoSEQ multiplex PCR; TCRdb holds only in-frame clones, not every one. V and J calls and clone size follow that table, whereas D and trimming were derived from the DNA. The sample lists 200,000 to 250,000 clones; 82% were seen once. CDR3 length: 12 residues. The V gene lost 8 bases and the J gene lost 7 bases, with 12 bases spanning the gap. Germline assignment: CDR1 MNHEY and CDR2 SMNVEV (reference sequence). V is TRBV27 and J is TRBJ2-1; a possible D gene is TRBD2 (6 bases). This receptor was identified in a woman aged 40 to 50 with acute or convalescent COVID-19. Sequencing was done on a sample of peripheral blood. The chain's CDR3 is CASGHGGNEQFF. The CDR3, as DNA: TGTGCCAGCGGCCATGGGGGGAATGAGCAGTTCTTC.